This T cell receptor (beta chain) was profiled in a study of control samples from healthy donors and cancer patients. Assay: immunoSEQ multiplex PCR; the TCRdb copy retains only in-frame clones and omits some. This table has around 100,000 clones, approximately 92% appearing once. J lost 5 bases, V lost 6 bases, and 3 bases had no gene match. The CDR3 length is 12 residues. Germline lookup yields CDR1 MNHEY and CDR2 SVGAGI. The origin of this receptor is a human donor in good health. The donor label of this sample is uncertain. The sequenced sample was blood. The genes are TRBV6-5 and TRBJ1-2, with 7 bases aligning to TRBD1. The CDR3 sequence is CASSGTAYGYTF. The CDR3 DNA follows: TGTGCCAGCAGCGGGACAGCGTATGGCTACACCTTC.